These T cell receptor beta chains were read from a single sample in a study of blood T cell repertoires in COVID-19. Profiled with immunoSEQ multiplex PCR; TCRdb holds only in-frame clones, not every one. The repertoire holds roughly 150,000 clones, with approximately 88% as singletons. Specimen: peripheral blood. These receptor sequences come from a human donor in a cohort sampled during active COVID-19. Both conserved end residues are part of each CDR3. A D gene is named only where the DNA matches it firmly. The listing skips clone size in some rows; elsewhere it reads once, few, many or a size class.

clone size,V gene,J gene,D gene,CDR3 protein,CDR3 DNA
NA,TRBV5-1,TRBJ2-7,TRBD2,CASSSPRSGGGSSYEQYF,TGCGCCAGCAGCTCTCCTAGGTCTGGCGGGGGAAGCTCCTACGAGCAGTACTTC
NA,TRBV3-1/TRBV3-2,TRBJ2-6,TRBD1,CASSHQQGTGANVLTF,TGTGCCAGCAGCCACCAACAGGGGACTGGGGCCAACGTCCTGACTTTC
NA,TRBV2,TRBJ1-4,NA,CASSPFETTPIRSNEKLFF,TGTGCCAGCAGTCCATTTGAGACCACTCCAATACGGAGCAATGAAAAACTGTTTTTT
NA,TRBV27,TRBJ2-7,NA,CASSLPGMRSYEQYF,TGTGCCAGCAGTTTACCAGGGATGAGGTCCTACGAGCAGTACTTC
NA,TRBV27,TRBJ2-6,NA,CASSPYVRTAYGANVLTF,TGTGCCAGCAGTCCTTACGTCCGGACAGCGTATGGGGCCAACGTCCTGACTTTC
once,TRBV28,TRBJ2-7,NA,CASSDIGWFRDSYEQYF,TGTGCCAGCAGCGATATCGGTTGGTTCAGGGACTCCTACGAGCAGTACTTC
NA,TRBV6-5,TRBJ2-7,TRBD2,CASSYISSGNYEQYF,TGTGCCAGCAGTTACATTTCTAGCGGAAACTACGAGCAGTACTTC
NA,TRBV29-1,TRBJ1-2,NA,CSVADTENYGYTF,TGCAGCGTAGCCGACACCGAGAACTATGGCTACACCTTC
NA,TRBV11-2,TRBJ2-1,TRBD2,CASSAGLAVDNEQFF,TGTGCCAGCAGCGCGGGACTAGCGGTTGACAATGAGCAGTTCTTC
NA,TRBV19,TRBJ2-3,TRBD2,CASRRLASTDTQYF,TGTGCCAGTAGGAGACTAGCTTCCACAGATACGCAGTATTTT
NA,TRBV3-1/TRBV3-2,TRBJ1-3,TRBD1,CASSPFDRAIGNTIYF,TGTGCCAGCAGCCCCTTCGACAGGGCCATTGGAAACACCATATATTTT
few,TRBV9,TRBJ2-7,TRBD2,CASSPGLGEVGYEQYF,TGTGCCAGCAGCCCCGGACTAGGCGAAGTTGGCTACGAGCAGTACTTC
NA,TRBV12-3/TRBV12-4,TRBJ2-7,NA,CASSFEGEQYF,TGTGCCAGCAGTTTTGAGGGTGAGCAGTACTTC
NA,TRBV11-2,TRBJ1-3,NA,CASSPNRQANTIYF,TGTGCCAGCAGCCCAAATCGTCAGGCGAACACCATATATTTT
NA,TRBV4-2,TRBJ1-2,NA,CASSQVGLIPYGYTF,TGTGCCAGCAGCCAAGTGGGCTTAATCCCCTATGGCTACACCTTC
NA,TRBV27,TRBJ2-1,NA,CASSFSGEQFF,TGTGCCAGCAGTTTTTCAGGGGAGCAGTTCTTC
NA,TRBV28,TRBJ2-1,TRBD2,CASSETSGGIQSYNEQFF,TGTGCCAGCAGCGAAACTAGCGGGGGGATCCAATCCTACAATGAGCAGTTCTTC
NA,TRBV27,TRBJ2-7,TRBD2,CASSLLSSGSWYEQYF,TGTGCCAGCAGTTTATTATCTAGCGGGAGTTGGTACGAGCAGTACTTC
NA,TRBV27,TRBJ1-2,TRBD1,CASRSTGAGYGYTF,TGTGCCAGCAGGTCGACAGGGGCAGGCTATGGCTACACCTTC
NA,TRBV11-3,TRBJ2-1,NA,CASSLVGVVNEQFF,TGTGCCAGCAGCTTAGTAGGGGTAGTCAATGAGCAGTTCTTC
NA,TRBV20-1,TRBJ2-2,NA,CSASVRGTGELFF,TGCAGTGCTAGTGTACGGGGGACCGGGGAGCTGTTTTTT
NA,TRBV3-1/TRBV3-2,TRBJ2-7,TRBD1,CASSSGTGVYEQYF,TGTGCCAGCAGCTCCGGGACAGGGGTCTACGAGCAGTACTTC
NA,TRBV6-1,TRBJ2-1,NA,CASSALQGGTYNEQFF,TGTGCCAGCAGTGCACTACAGGGGGGGACCTACAATGAGCAGTTCTTC
NA,TRBV28,TRBJ1-2,TRBD1,CASSNRQGVTYGYTF,TGTGCCAGCAGTAACCGACAGGGGGTAACCTATGGCTACACCTTC
NA,TRBV5-5,TRBJ2-7,TRBD2,CASSATSGSFSEQYF,TGTGCCAGCAGCGCTACTAGCGGGAGCTTCTCCGAGCAGTACTTC
NA,TRBV7-3,TRBJ1-3,TRBD1,CASSPTGGVSGNTIYF,TGTGCCAGCAGTCCGACAGGGGGAGTCTCTGGAAACACCATATATTTT
once,TRBV18,TRBJ2-7,NA,CASSPSYRVYEQYF,TGTGCCAGCTCCCCTAGTTACAGGGTTTACGAGCAGTACTTC
NA,TRBV5-4,TRBJ2-5,NA,CASSLAGGRSETQYF,TGTGCCAGCAGCTTGGCGGGTGGAAGGTCGGAGACCCAGTACTTC
few,TRBV11-3,TRBJ2-7,NA,CASKAGTDAYEQYF,TGTGCCAGCAAGGCCGGGACTGATGCCTACGAGCAGTACTTC
NA,TRBV11-2,TRBJ2-1,TRBD2,CASSSTLGLAGGNEQFF,TGTGCCAGCAGCTCAACCCTGGGACTAGCGGGAGGCAATGAGCAGTTCTTC
once,TRBV29-1,TRBJ2-2,NA,CSGEGGGELFF,TGCAGCGGGGAAGGAGGCGGGGAGCTGTTTTTT
NA,TRBV6-1,TRBJ2-7,NA,CASSETPTYEQYF,TGTGCCAGCAGTGAGACACCTACCTACGAGCAGTACTTC
NA,TRBV7-8,TRBJ2-7,TRBD2,CASSTRTSSEQYF,TGTGCCAGCAGCACTCGGACTAGCAGCGAGCAGTACTTC
NA,TRBV6-2/TRBV6-3,TRBJ2-5,TRBD2,CASSQPGLAGETQYF,TGTGCCAGCAGCCAACCGGGGCTAGCGGGGGAGACCCAGTACTTC
NA,TRBV10-1,TRBJ2-7,NA,CASPRREGDEQYF,TGCGCCAGCCCCCGCAGGGAAGGCGACGAGCAGTACTTC
NA,TRBV11-2,TRBJ2-5,NA,CASSFRGTYQETQYF,TGTGCCAGCAGCTTTCGGGGGACTTATCAAGAGACCCAGTACTTC
NA,TRBV7-9,TRBJ1-1,NA,CASSFVGRENTEAFF,TGTGCCAGCAGCTTCGTTGGTCGGGAGAACACTGAAGCTTTCTTT
NA,TRBV6-5,TRBJ1-1,NA,CASRGAGETEAFF,TGTGCCAGCAGGGGAGCAGGGGAAACTGAAGCTTTCTTT
few,TRBV18,TRBJ2-5,NA,CASSPGETQYF,TGTGCCAGCTCACCCGGGGAGACCCAGTACTTC
NA,TRBV6-5,TRBJ1-4,NA,CASSRGQDEKLFF,TGTGCCAGCAGCCGTGGCCAGGATGAAAAACTGTTTTTT
NA,TRBV19,TRBJ2-7,NA,CASSIGGSEQYF,TGTGCCAGTAGTATAGGAGGGAGCGAGCAGTACTTC
NA,TRBV6-5,TRBJ2-3,TRBD2,CASSYWRGSADTQYF,TGTGCCAGCAGTTACTGGCGGGGGTCAGCAGATACGCAGTATTTT
NA,TRBV6-6,TRBJ1-4,NA,CASNPGQINEKLFF,TGTGCCAGCAACCCCGGACAGATTAATGAAAAACTGTTTTTT
NA,TRBV5-1,TRBJ2-6,NA,CASSLTGDTGANVLTF,TGCGCCAGCAGCTTGACGGGAGATACTGGGGCCAACGTCCTGACTTTC
NA,TRBV6-5,TRBJ2-3,NA,CASSARQVSTDTQYF,TGTGCCAGCAGCGCACGACAGGTTAGCACAGATACGCAGTATTTT
NA,TRBV5-4,TRBJ2-6,NA,CASRGGAGANVLTF,TGTGCCAGCAGAGGGGGGGCGGGGGCCAACGTCCTGACTTTC
NA,TRBV30,TRBJ1-2,TRBD1,CAWVKGARGYTF,TGTGCCTGGGTAAAGGGGGCACGGGGCTACACCTTC
NA,TRBV4-1,TRBJ2-7,TRBD1,CASSLLQGAASEQYF,TGCGCCAGCAGCCTCTTACAGGGGGCAGCAAGCGAGCAGTACTTC
NA,TRBV5-4,TRBJ2-7,TRBD2,CARSTSGVSYEQYF,TGTGCCAGGTCGACTAGCGGGGTCTCTTACGAGCAGTACTTC
NA,TRBV6-7,TRBJ1-4,NA,CARRSRAGYEKLFF,TGTGCCAGACGGAGCAGGGCTGGTTATGAAAAACTGTTTTTT